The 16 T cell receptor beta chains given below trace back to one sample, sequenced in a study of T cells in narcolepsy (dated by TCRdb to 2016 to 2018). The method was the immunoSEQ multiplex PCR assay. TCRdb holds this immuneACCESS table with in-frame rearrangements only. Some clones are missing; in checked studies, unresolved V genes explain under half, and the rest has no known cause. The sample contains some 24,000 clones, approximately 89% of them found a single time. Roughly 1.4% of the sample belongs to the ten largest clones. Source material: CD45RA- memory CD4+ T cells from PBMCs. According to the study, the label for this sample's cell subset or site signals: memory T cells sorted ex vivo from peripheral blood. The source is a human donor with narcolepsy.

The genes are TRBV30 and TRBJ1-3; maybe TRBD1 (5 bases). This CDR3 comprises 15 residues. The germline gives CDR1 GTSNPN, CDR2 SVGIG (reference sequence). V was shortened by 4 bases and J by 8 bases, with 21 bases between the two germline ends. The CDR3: CAWTRRGNGGDTIYF. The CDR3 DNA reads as TGTGCCTGGACGAGGCGGGGGAATGGAGGAGACACCATATATTTT.

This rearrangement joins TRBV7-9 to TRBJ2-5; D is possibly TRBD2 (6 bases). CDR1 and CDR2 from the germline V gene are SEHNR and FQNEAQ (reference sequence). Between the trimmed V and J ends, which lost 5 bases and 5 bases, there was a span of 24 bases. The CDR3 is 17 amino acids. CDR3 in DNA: TGTGCCAGCAGCCCACCCGGGGGACTCGGAAGGTCGGAGACCCAGTACTTC. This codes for CASSPPGGLGRSETQYF. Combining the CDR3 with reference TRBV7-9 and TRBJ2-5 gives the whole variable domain DTGVSQNPRHKITKRGQNVTFRCDPISEHNRLYWYRQTLGQGPEFLTYFQNEAQLEKSRLLSDRFSAERPKGSFSTLEIQRTEQGDSAMYLCASSPPGGLGRSETQYFGPGTRLLVL.

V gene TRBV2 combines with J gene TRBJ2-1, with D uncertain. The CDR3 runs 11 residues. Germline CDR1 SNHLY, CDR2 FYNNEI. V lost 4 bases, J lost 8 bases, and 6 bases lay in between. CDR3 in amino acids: CASSGFDEQFF. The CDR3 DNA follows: TGTGCCAGCAGTGGTTTCGATGAGCAGTTCTTC. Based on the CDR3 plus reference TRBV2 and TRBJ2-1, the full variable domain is EPEVTQTPSHQVTQMGQEVILRCVPISNHLYFYWYRQILGQKVEFLVSFYNNEISEKSEIFDDQFSVERPDGSNFTLKIRSTKLEDSAMYFCASSGFDEQFFGPGTRLTVL.

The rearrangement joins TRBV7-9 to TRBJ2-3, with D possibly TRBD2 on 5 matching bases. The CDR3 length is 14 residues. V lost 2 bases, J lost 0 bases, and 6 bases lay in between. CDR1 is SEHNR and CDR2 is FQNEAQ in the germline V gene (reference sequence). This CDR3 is CASSLSGSTDTQYF. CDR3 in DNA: TGTGCCAGCAGCTTAAGCGGAAGCACAGATACGCAGTATTTT. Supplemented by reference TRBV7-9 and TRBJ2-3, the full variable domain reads DTGVSQNPRHKITKRGQNVTFRCDPISEHNRLYWYRQTLGQGPEFLTYFQNEAQLEKSRLLSDRFSAERPKGSFSTLEIQRTEQGDSAMYLCASSLSGSTDTQYFGPGTRLTVL.

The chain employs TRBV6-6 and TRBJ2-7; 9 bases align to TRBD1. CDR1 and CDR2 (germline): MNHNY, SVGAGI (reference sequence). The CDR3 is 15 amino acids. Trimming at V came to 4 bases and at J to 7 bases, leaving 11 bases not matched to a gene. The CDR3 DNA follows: TGTGCCAGCAGTTCCGGACAGGGGACCTCTACGGAGCAGTACTTC. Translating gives CASSSGQGTSTEQYF.

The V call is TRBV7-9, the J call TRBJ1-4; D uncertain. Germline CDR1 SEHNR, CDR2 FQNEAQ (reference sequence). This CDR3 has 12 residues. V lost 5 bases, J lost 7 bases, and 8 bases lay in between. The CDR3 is CASSRGFEKLFF. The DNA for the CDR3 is TGTGCCAGCAGCCGGGGTTTTGAAAAACTGTTTTTT.

The chain's CDR3 is CASSQDKGAAKNIQYF. In nucleotides, the CDR3 is TGCGCCAGCAGCCAAGACAAGGGGGCGGCCAAAAACATTCAGTACTTC. J is TRBJ2-4 and V is TRBV4-1; 7 nucleotides line up with TRBD1. V lost 0 bases, J lost 1 base, and 3 bases stayed unmatched. The CDR3 consists of 16 residues. In germline, CDR1 is MGHRA, CDR2 YSYEKL.

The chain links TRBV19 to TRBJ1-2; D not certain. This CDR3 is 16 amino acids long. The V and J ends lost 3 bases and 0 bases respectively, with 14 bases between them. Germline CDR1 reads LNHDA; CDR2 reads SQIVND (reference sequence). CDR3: CASSMQDIISNYGYTF. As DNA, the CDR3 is TGTGCCAGTAGTATGCAAGACATTATCTCTAACTATGGCTACACCTTC.

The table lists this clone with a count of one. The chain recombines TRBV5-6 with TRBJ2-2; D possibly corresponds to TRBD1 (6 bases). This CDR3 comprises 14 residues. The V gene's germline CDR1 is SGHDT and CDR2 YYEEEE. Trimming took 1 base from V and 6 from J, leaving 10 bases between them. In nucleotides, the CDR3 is TGTGCCAGCAGCTTGCGGGCAGGGGCCGGGGAGCTGTTTTTT. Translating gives CASSLRAGAGELFF.

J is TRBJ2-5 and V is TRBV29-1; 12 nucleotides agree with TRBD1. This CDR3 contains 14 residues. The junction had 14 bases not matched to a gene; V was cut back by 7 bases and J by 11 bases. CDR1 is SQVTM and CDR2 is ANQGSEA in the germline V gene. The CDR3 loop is CSAQPGQGAAEQYF. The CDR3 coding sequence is TGCAGCGCGCAACCGGGACAGGGGGCCGCGGAGCAGTACTTC.

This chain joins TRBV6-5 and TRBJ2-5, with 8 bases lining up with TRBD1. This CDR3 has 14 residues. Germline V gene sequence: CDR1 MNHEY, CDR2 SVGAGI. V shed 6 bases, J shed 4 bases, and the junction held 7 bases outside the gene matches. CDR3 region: CASRDSGGRETQYF. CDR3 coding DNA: TGTGCCAGCAGGGATTCAGGGGGCCGAGAGACCCAGTACTTC.

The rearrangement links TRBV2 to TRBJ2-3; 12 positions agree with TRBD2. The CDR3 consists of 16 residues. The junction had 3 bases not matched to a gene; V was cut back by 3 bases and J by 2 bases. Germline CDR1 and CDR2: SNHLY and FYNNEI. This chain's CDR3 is CASSETSGRDTDTQYF. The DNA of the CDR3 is TGTGCCAGCAGTGAGACTAGCGGGAGAGACACAGATACGCAGTATTTT.

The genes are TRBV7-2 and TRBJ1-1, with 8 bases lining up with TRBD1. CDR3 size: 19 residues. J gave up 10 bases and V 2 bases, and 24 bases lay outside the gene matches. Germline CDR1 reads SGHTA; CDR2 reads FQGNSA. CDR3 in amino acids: CASSLLQGRAGGRGSVAFF. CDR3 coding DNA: TGTGCCAGCAGCTTACTTCAGGGCCGGGCAGGGGGCCGGGGGTCGGTAGCTTTCTTT.

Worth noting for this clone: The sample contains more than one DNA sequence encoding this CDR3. CDR3 amino acids: CASRDRAYNEQFF. The CDR3 nucleotides read TGTGCCAGCAGGGACAGGGCCTACAATGAGCAGTTCTTC. The rearrangement uses TRBV2 and TRBJ2-1; 8 bases are shared with TRBD1. Germline V lookup: CDR1 SNHLY, CDR2 FYNNEI. The CDR3 is 13 amino acids. V lost 6 bases and J lost 2; bases outside the gene matches: 0.

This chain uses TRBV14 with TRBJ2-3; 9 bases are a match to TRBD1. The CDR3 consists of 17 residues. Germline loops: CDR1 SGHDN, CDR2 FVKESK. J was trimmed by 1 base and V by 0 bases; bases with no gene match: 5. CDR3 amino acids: CASSQEMWTGGTDTQYF. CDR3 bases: TGTGCCAGCAGCCAAGAGATGTGGACAGGGGGCACAGATACGCAGTATTTT.

CDR3 sequence (DNA): TGCAGCGTCCAACCCGGGACAGGGGCCGTGGGTACTGAAGCTTTCTTT. Translating it yields CSVQPGTGAVGTEAFF. This chain joins TRBV29-1 and TRBJ1-1, with TRBD1 matching 10 bases. The ends lost 6 bases at V and 5 bases at J; junction bases unmatched: 15. The CDR3 contains 16 residues. Per germline, CDR1 SQVTM and CDR2 ANQGSEA. Full variable domain (remainder filled in from reference TRBV29-1 and TRBJ1-1): SAVISQKPSRDICQRGTSLTIQCQVDSQVTMMFWYRQQPGQSLTLIATANQGSEATYESGFVIDKFPISRPNLTFSTLTVSNMSPEDSSIYLCSVQPGTGAVGTEAFFGQGTRLTVV.